What follows describes a single TCR beta chain. The repertoire was sequenced with immunoSEQ multiplex PCR; TCRdb's copy has only in-frame clones and lacks some. The sample includes some 300,000 clones, about 86% seen only once; the top ten take more than 1.5%. The treatment: about 20 received Ad26.COV2.S at low or high dose, single or two shots; a few received placebo; per-sample allocation not given. Day 63 after the first vaccine or placebo injection was the time point for sampling. An adult donor aged 18-55 years was enrolled in Boston. This sample stems from a study of Ad26.COV2.S vaccination and SARS-CoV-2 variants. CDR1 is SGHVS and CDR2 is FQNEAQ in the germline V gene. With 2 bases removed from V and 7 bases from J, the gap between germline ends came to 11 bases. The CDR3 extends over 14 amino acids.

The V call is TRBV7-8, the J call TRBJ2-2; a weak D match, TRBD2 (5 bases). This sequence was found in a person aged 18-65 years who received the Ad26.COV2.S COVID-19 vaccine or a placebo. The sequencing here drew on peripheral blood, taken in a trial of Ad26.COV2.S vaccine versus placebo. CDR3 nucleotide sequence: TGTGCCAGCAGCTTAAGAGGGCTCTACGGGGAGCTGTTTTTT. It translates to CASSLRGLYGELFF.